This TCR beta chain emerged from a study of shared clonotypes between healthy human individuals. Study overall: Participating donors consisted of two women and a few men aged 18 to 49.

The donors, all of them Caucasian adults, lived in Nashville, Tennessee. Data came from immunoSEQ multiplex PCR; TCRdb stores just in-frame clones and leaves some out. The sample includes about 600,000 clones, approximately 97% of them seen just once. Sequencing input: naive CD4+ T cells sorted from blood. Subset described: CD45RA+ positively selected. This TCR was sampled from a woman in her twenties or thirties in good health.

CDR3 residues: CASSLTSGRSVGANVLTF. CDR3 nucleotide sequence: TGCGCCAGCAGCTTAACTAGCGGGAGGTCTGTTGGGGCCAACGTCCTGACTTTC. The chain combines TRBV5-1 with TRBJ2-6; 12 bases agree with TRBD2. This CDR3 has 18 residues. V lost 2 bases, J lost 3 bases, and 6 bases stayed unmatched. Germline CDR1 reads SGHRS; CDR2 reads YFSETQ.